This T cell receptor beta chain is drawn from a study of blood T cell repertoires in COVID-19. In the study overall: COVID-19 samples, acute and convalescent, were from the United States, Italy and Spain.

The assay was immunoSEQ multiplex PCR, and TCRdb's table has in-frame clones only and misses some. The sample yields 200,000 to 250,000 clones, 83% seen once. This clone was counted a single time. The source of this sequence is a woman younger than 45 with COVID-19, enrolled during active disease. The specimen was peripheral blood.

Here the CDR3 reads CASSKQGINTGELFF. CDR3 DNA: TGTGCCAGCAGCAAACAGGGAATAAACACCGGGGAGCTGTTTTTT. J is TRBJ2-2 and V is TRBV11-2; a weak D match, TRBD1 (6 bases). The CDR3 consists of 15 residues. Trimming removed 5 bases from V and 2 bases from J, with 12 bases in between. Germline V CDR1 and CDR2: SGHAT, FQNNGV.